A single sample is the source of the 19 T cell receptor beta chains below, sequenced in a study of T-cell reconstitution after alpha-beta-depleted transplantation in children. Unique molecular identifiers tagged the TCRbeta library. TCRdb ran MiXCR on the PCR reads and lists one entry per CDR3 protein. The repertoire holds around 29,000 distinct CDR3 sequences, with 6.3% as singletons. This specimen was PBMCs, mostly from graft donor cells, taken 180 days after TCRalphabeta/CD19-depleted stem cell transplant. These TCRs come from a male patient between 5 and 17 years old who had a stem cell transplant for acute myeloid leukemia, so the T cells may come from the graft donor.

This clonotype came up many times. The chain combines TRBV7-9 with TRBJ2-2; D is uncertain. V gave up 3 bases and J gave up 6 bases, with 5 bases separating them. Germline CDR1 reads SEHNR; CDR2 reads FQNEAQ (reference sequence). The CDR3 spans 12 residues. The CDR3 spells CASSFRSGELFF. The CDR3 DNA follows: TGTGCCAGCAGCTTCAGGTCCGGGGAGCTGTTTTTT.

This clonotype was detected ten times or more. This chain links TRBV28 with TRBJ2-7; weak D call: TRBD2 (5 bases). CDR1 is MDHEN and CDR2 is SYDVKM in the germline V gene. The V end lost 2 bases, the J end lost 7 bases, and 12 bases lay between the germline ends. CDR3 size: 13 residues. CDR3 sequence: CASSLGGPGEQYV. The CDR3 DNA is TGTGCCAGCAGTTTAGGAGGCCCGGGAGAGCAGTACGTC.

This clonotype has a count of ten or more. The chain has TRBV29-1 and TRBJ1-4, with D possibly being TRBD1 (5 bases). Germline V CDR1 and CDR2: SQVTM, ANQGSEA. Trimming took off 5 bases at V and 4 bases at J, with 11 bases between the two ends. CDR3 size: 13 residues. The CDR3 sequence is CSVYGGSNEKLFF. CDR3 in DNA: TGCAGCGTTTACGGGGGGAGTAATGAAAAACTGTTTTTT.

This clonotype was observed at least ten times. The chain couples TRBV12-3 or TRBV12-4 to TRBJ1-1, with 7 bases fitting TRBD1. This CDR3 is built from 14 residues. The ends lost 2 bases at V and 5 bases at J; junction bases unmatched: 5. The CDR3 spells CASSLIRGETEAFF. CDR3 nucleotides: TGTGCCAGCAGTTTAATCAGGGGGGAAACTGAAGCTTTCTTT.

Many counts were recorded for this clonotype. This chain connects TRBV20-1 to TRBJ2-7; tentative D call: TRBD2 (6 bases). Germline V gene lookup returns CDR1 DFQATT and CDR2 SNEGSKA (reference sequence). V lost 2 bases and J 2 bases, leaving 16 bases between the germline ends. CDR3 size: 15 residues. The chain's CDR3 is CSARTVEGWAYEQYF. CDR3 DNA: TGCAGTGCTAGAACCGTGGAGGGGTGGGCCTACGAGCAGTACTTC.

This clonotype was seen many times. CDR3 DNA: TGTGCCAGCAGTCCCCCCCCTTCAGGGGGAAGGAATGAGCAGTTCTTC. Amino acids: CASSPPPSGGRNEQFF. This chain uses TRBV28 with TRBJ2-1; 7 positions agree with TRBD1. The germline CDR1 and CDR2 sequences are MDHEN and SYDVKM. This CDR3 is built from 16 residues. Germline trimming cut 5 bases from V and 7 bases from J; bases unmatched to any gene: 14.

This clonotype showed up many times. The chain joins TRBV20-1 to TRBJ2-3; 11 bases agree with TRBD2. With V trimmed by 4 bases and J by 4 bases, 4 bases remained unmatched. This CDR3 is 14 amino acids long. In germline, CDR1 is DFQATT, CDR2 SNEGSKA (reference sequence). The CDR3 is CSAISGRAPDTQYF. CDR3 bases: TGCAGTGCTATTAGCGGGAGGGCCCCAGATACGCAGTATTTT.

This clonotype was detected many times. Its ends do not fully match the called genes, so a read error is possible. The chain has TRBV7-7 and TRBJ2-3; a possible D gene is TRBD1 (7 bases). The germline V gene encodes CDR1 SSHAT and CDR2 FNYEAQ (reference sequence). This CDR3 comprises 15 residues. The CDR3 bases are TGTGCTAGCAGCCCCCAGGGGGGACCCACAGATACGCAGTATTTT. The encoded protein is CASSPQGGPTDTQYF.

Many counts were recorded for this clonotype. The chain joins TRBV3-1 to TRBJ1-1; no definite D call. CDR1 LGHDT and CDR2 YNNKEL come from the germline V gene (reference sequence). The CDR3 totals 12 residues. Trimming left V 5 bases short and J 5 bases short, with 9 bases between. CDR3 residues: CASSWRATEAFF. CDR3 coding DNA: TGTGCCAGCAGCTGGCGCGCAACTGAAGCTTTCTTT. Looking up the rest from reference TRBV3-1 and TRBJ1-1 gives the full variable domain: DTAVSQTPKYLVTQMGNDKSIKCEQNLGHDTMYWYKQDSKKFLKIMFSYNNKELIINETVPNRFSPKSPDKAHLNLHINSLELGDSAVYFCASSWRATEAFFGQGTRLTVV.

This clonotype was seen at least ten times. The chain couples TRBV5-6 to TRBJ2-1; 7 bases fit TRBD2. Trimming at V came to 0 bases and at J to 4 bases, leaving 7 bases not matched to a gene. Germline V gene data show CDR1 as SGHDT and CDR2 as YYEEEE. The CDR3 covers 16 residues. CDR3 loop: CASSLVGGGSYNEQFF. DNA for the CDR3: TGTGCCAGCAGCTTGGTTGGGGGAGGGAGTTACAATGAGCAGTTCTTC.

This clonotype was found many times. The gene calls are TRBV7-9 and TRBJ1-2; D ambiguous. Trimming removed 3 bases from V and 8 bases from J, with 13 bases in between. This CDR3 is 13 amino acids long. The V gene's germline CDR1 is SEHNR and CDR2 FQNEAQ (reference sequence). Here the CDR3 DNA reads TGTGCCAGCAGCTTTAAAGTTGATGGGGGCTACACCTTC. Amino acid sequence: CASSFKVDGGYTF. The full variable domain, in which reference TRBV7-9 and TRBJ1-2 provide the parts outside the CDR3, is DTGVSQNPRHKITKRGQNVTFRCDPISEHNRLYWYRQTLGQGPEFLTYFQNEAQLEKSRLLSDRFSAERPKGSFSTLEIQRTEQGDSAMYLCASSFKVDGGYTFGSGTRLTVV.

This clonotype was detected many times. The chain has TRBV28 and TRBJ2-7, with 12 bases lining up with TRBD1. CDR3 length: 15 residues. The germline V gene has CDR1 MDHEN and CDR2 SYDVKM. With V trimmed by 6 bases and J by 6 bases, 9 bases remained unmatched. For the CDR3, the DNA is TGTGCCAGCAGCTTCATAGGGACAGGGGGCCGCGAGCAGTACTTC. Its protein is CASSFIGTGGREQYF. The whole variable domain, filled in from reference TRBV28 and TRBJ2-7, reads DVKVTQSSRYLVKRTGEKVFLECVQDMDHENMFWYRQDPGLGLRLIYFSYDVKMKEKGDIPEGYSVSREKKERFSLILESASTNQTSMYLCASSFIGTGGREQYFGPGTRLTVT.

The table lists this clonotype with many counts. The V call is TRBV12-3 or TRBV12-4, the J call TRBJ1-2; a weak D match, TRBD1 (5 bases). V was clipped by 0 bases and J by 4 bases, with 15 bases between them. This CDR3 comprises 16 residues. CDR3 amino acids: CASSLAGRSAGYGYTF. Written as DNA, the CDR3 is TGTGCCAGCAGTTTAGCGGGGCGTTCTGCCGGCTATGGCTACACCTTC.

This clonotype was detected many times. The V gene is TRBV5-1, the J gene TRBJ2-6, with 8 bases matching TRBD1. The CDR3 is 17 residues long. Trimming at V came to 3 bases and at J to 0 bases, leaving 5 bases not matched to a gene. The V gene's germline CDR1 is SGHRS and CDR2 YFSETQ. The DNA for the CDR3 is TGCGCCAGCAGCTCAGGGGGCCTTAACTCTGGGGCCAACGTCCTGACTTTC. Its translation is CASSSGGLNSGANVLTF.

In this sample, this clonotype turned up many times. This chain uses TRBV12-3 or TRBV12-4 with TRBJ1-1; no clear D gene. V was cut by 0 bases and J by 8 bases, with 10 bases left in between. The CDR3 is 13 residues long. CDR3 sequence reads: CASSLALGPEAFF. The CDR3 DNA follows: TGTGCCAGCAGTTTAGCGCTGGGCCCCGAAGCTTTCTTT.

This clonotype occurred many times. The chain links TRBV28 to TRBJ2-1, with TRBD2 identical over 7 bases. Looked up from germline, CDR1 is MDHEN and CDR2 is SYDVKM. This CDR3 comprises 15 residues. V gave up 11 bases and J gave up 3 bases; unmatched junction bases: 13. Here the CDR3 reads CASRNRGGIYNEQFF. DNA for the CDR3: TGTGCCTCTCGGAACCGCGGGGGAATCTACAATGAGCAGTTCTTC.

This clonotype is judged medium-sized. The rearrangement links TRBV29-1 to TRBJ1-5; D might be TRBD1 (5 bases). Trimming left V 7 bases short and J 5 bases short, with 15 bases between. From germline, CDR1 is SQVTM and CDR2 ANQGSEA. This CDR3 has 13 residues. This chain's CDR3 is CSAIGGIDQPQHF. The DNA for the CDR3 is TGCAGCGCAATCGGGGGGATTGATCAGCCCCAGCATTTT.

This clonotype occurred many times. CDR3 DNA: TGCAGCGCATCGGTAGCCCCGTCCTACAATGAGCAGTTCTTC. It encodes CSASVAPSYNEQFF. V usage is TRBV29-1 and J usage is TRBJ2-1, with D hard to call. Germline-derived CDR1 and CDR2 are SQVTM and ANQGSEA. The CDR3 covers 14 residues. V lost 7 bases and J lost 1, with 14 bases in between.

The sample holds many counts of this clonotype. This chain links TRBV4-3 with TRBJ2-1; maybe TRBD1 (6 bases). V was shortened by 0 bases and J by 4 bases, with 13 bases between the two germline ends. The CDR3 loop spans 16 amino acids. The germline V gene has CDR1 LGHNA and CDR2 YSLEER. The CDR3 DNA is TGCGCCAGCAGCCAAGATCGACAGGCAGGATACAATGAGCAGTTCTTC. Translation gives CASSQDRQAGYNEQFF.